This T cell receptor beta chain was sequenced in a study of shared clonotypes between healthy human individuals. Study overall: Donors had three CD4 naive, three CD4 memory, two CD8 naive and one CD8 memory plate apiece. General study findings and limits: Several donors showed sharing of about 4.8% of naive CD4 clonotypes.

A word on this clone: The antigen remains unidentified. Other DNA sequences in this specimen translate into the identical CDR3.

Measured with immunoSEQ multiplex PCR; TCRdb has only the in-frame clones, and not every one. The sample has approximately 2.4 million clones, under 97% seen once; the top ten hold roughly 0.13%. Donors were Caucasian adults residing in Nashville, Tennessee, USA. CD4+ cell separation produced CD45RA+ naive and CD45RA-negative memory subsets. The CDR3 is 14 amino acids. CDR1 is MDHEN and CDR2 is SYDVKM in the germline V gene. Trimming at V came to 2 bases and at J to 8 bases, leaving 7 bases not matched to a gene. The TCR comes from a man younger than 30 in good health. The chain couples TRBV28 to TRBJ1-2; the match to TRBD1 covers 8 bases. Sequenced input: naive CD4+ T cells sorted from blood. This sample's subset: CD45RA+ positively selected. The CDR3 spells CASSLPPGGDGYTF. The CDR3 bases are TGTGCCAGCAGTTTACCGCCAGGGGGCGACGGCTACACCTTC.